This T cell receptor beta chain was captured in a study of tumor and adjacent non-tumor tissue in lung cancer. Overall study context: Patients comprised over 9 adenocarcinoma, 2 squamous cell carcinoma and 1 small cell lung cancer. Patients were aged 31 to 76, 9 to 10 men and roughly 5 women, stage I to III. Each sample yielded approximately 4 million productive TCRbeta reads on average.

As regards this clonotype: The antigen remains undetermined.

This sample's RNA came from whole unsorted tissue. This non-tumor lung sample came from over 3 cm beyond the tumor edge. Three rounds of nested PCR, following a modified ARM-PCR protocol, produced the TCRbeta library. TCRdb itself ran the multiplex PCR reads through MiXCR, one entry per CDR3 protein. The table shows around 100,000 distinct CDR3 sequences, with 60% to 80% occurring only once. The study, taken as a whole, reports: Top 100 clones took a larger repertoire share in normal lung.

The sequenced sample consisted of distant non-tumor lung tissue. The clonotype comes from a man aged 30-40 years with non-small cell lung cancer.

The CDR3 nucleotides read TGCAGTGCTAGACTAGTGAACACCGGGGATATGTTTTTT. Translating gives CSARLVNTGDMFF. The chain has TRBV20-1 and TRBJ2-2; maybe TRBD2 (5 bases). The CDR3 length is 13 residues. The ends were cut back, 2 bases at V and 15 bases at J, with 19 bases in the middle. Germline CDR1 DFQATT, CDR2 SNEGSKA (reference sequence).